The next 13 T cell receptor beta chains were all read from a single sample in a study of TIL therapy for anti-PD-1-resistant metastatic lung cancer. Time point denoted: pre-treatment sample, taken before nivolumab and TIL therapy. The tumor samples were excised metastases, mostly pleural nodules or supraclavicular lymph nodes. The immunoSEQ assay was v3. The assay was immunoSEQ multiplex PCR, and TCRdb's table has in-frame clones only and misses some. Among approximately 95,000 clones listed, around three fifths were seen once. The source was tumor tissue, collected at baseline. The receptors derive from a person aged 25 to 85 with non-small cell lung cancer.

The CDR3 here is CATSDLSAEETQYF. The CDR3, as DNA: TGTGCCACCAGTGATTTATCGGCGGAAGAGACCCAGTACTTC. This chain connects TRBV24-1 to TRBJ2-5; D call uncertain. Germline V gene data show CDR1 as KGHDR and CDR2 as SFDVKD. Deletions cut 1 base from V and 3 bases from J, with 8 bases between. This CDR3 is 14 amino acids long.

The chain carries TRBV6-5 and TRBJ1-4; D remains unclear. The CDR3 extends over 14 amino acids. Germline CDR1 and CDR2: MNHEY and SVGAGI. Trimming took off 6 bases at V and 6 bases at J, with 14 bases between the two ends. The CDR3 reads CASSQTWIDEKLFF. In DNA form, the CDR3 reads TGTGCCAGCAGCCAAACATGGATAGATGAAAAACTGTTTTTT.

This sequence joins TRBV19 and TRBJ2-7; 12 bases match TRBD1. Per germline, CDR1 LNHDA and CDR2 SQIVND (reference sequence). J gave up 6 bases and V 6 bases, and 12 bases lay outside the gene matches. This CDR3 contains 16 residues. CDR3 sequence (DNA): TGTGCCAGTAGCATCCCGGGACAGGGGGCGTCGCCCGAGCAGTACTTC. This sequence encodes CASSIPGQGASPEQYF.

The chain combines TRBV28 with TRBJ1-1, with D possibly matching TRBD1 (5 bases). The CDR3 loop spans 12 amino acids. Germline V lookup: CDR1 MDHEN, CDR2 SYDVKM. V was shortened by 4 bases and J by 6 bases, with 9 bases between the two germline ends. CDR3 nucleotides: TGTGCCAGCAGTTCATGGGGCGCTGAAGCTTTCTTT. Protein product: CASSSWGAEAFF.

The gene calls are TRBV6-2 or TRBV6-3 and TRBJ1-3; D not certain. CDR3 length: 16 residues. Germline CDR1 MNHEY, CDR2 SVGEGT. V was trimmed by 4 bases and J by 0 bases, leaving 13 bases between them. The CDR3 loop reads CASSSWTVLSGNTIYF. DNA of the CDR3: TGTGCCAGCAGTTCATGGACCGTGCTCTCTGGAAACACCATATATTTT.

V and J are TRBV7-2 and TRBJ2-5; no definite D call. Trimming shortened V by 3 bases and J by 0 bases, and 11 bases separated the two germline ends. CDR1 and CDR2 (germline): SGHTA, FQGNSA. The CDR3 contains 15 residues. The CDR3 loop reads CASSLSDLYQETQYF. CDR3 sequence (DNA): TGTGCCAGCAGCTTGTCCGACTTGTACCAAGAGACCCAGTACTTC.

This clone occurred a few times. The rearrangement links TRBV9 to TRBJ1-6; the D gene is possibly TRBD1 (6 bases). The CDR3 length is 15 residues. CDR1 is SGDLS and CDR2 is YYNGEE in the germline V gene. V dropped 4 bases and J dropped 8 bases, with 16 bases sitting between them. This CDR3 reads CASSNSGVLDSPLHF. The CDR3 DNA follows: TGTGCCAGCAGCAACTCAGGGGTTTTGGATTCACCCCTCCACTTT.

This rearrangement joins TRBV10-3 to TRBJ1-2; D not resolved. V was clipped by 2 bases and J by 12 bases, with 22 bases between them. The CDR3 extends over 15 amino acids. Looked up from germline, CDR1 is ENHRY and CDR2 is SYGVKD. CDR3 loop: CAISETQTSPGSDTF. In DNA, the CDR3 is TGTGCCATCAGTGAGACTCAGACTTCCCCCGGTTCGGACACCTTC.

This clone was detected many times. The chain carries TRBV28 and TRBJ2-2; 9 bases map to TRBD2. Per the germline V gene, CDR1 is MDHEN and CDR2 is SYDVKM. The CDR3 length is 18 residues. V gave up 6 bases and J gave up 2 bases; unmatched junction bases: 13. For the CDR3, the DNA is TGTGCCAGCAGAAGCGGGGGGATATGGCGGGAAAACACCGGGGAGCTGTTTTTT. Protein sequence: CASRSGGIWRENTGELFF.

This clone appeared once. The gene calls are TRBV15 and TRBJ2-7, with unresolved D. The V gene's germline CDR1 is LNHNV and CDR2 YYDKDF (reference sequence). The V gene lost 0 bases and the J gene lost 4 bases, with 7 bases spanning the gap. This CDR3 contains 13 residues. The CDR3 loop is CATSRDLRYEQYF. CDR3 sequence (DNA): TGTGCCACCAGCAGAGATCTCCGATACGAGCAGTACTTC.

The V and J genes are TRBV7-9 and TRBJ2-6, with D unresolved. CDR1 is SEHNR and CDR2 is FQNEAQ in the germline V gene (reference sequence). The CDR3 is 11 amino acids. V shed 11 bases and J shed 4 bases, with 6 bases lying between them. The CDR3 DNA is TGTGCCTGCCCCGGGGCCAACGTCCTGACTTTC. Residues: CACPGANVLTF.

In its sample, this clone was seen a few times. V is TRBV18 and J is TRBJ2-2; perhaps TRBD2 as D (6 bases). Germline V gene data show CDR1 as KGHSH and CDR2 as LQKENI. The V end lost 3 bases, the J end lost 0 bases, and 8 bases lay between the germline ends. There are 15 residues in the CDR3. For the CDR3, the DNA is TGTGCCAGCTCACCGGGACTTTCGAACACCGGGGAGCTGTTTTTT. It encodes CASSPGLSNTGELFF. The full variable domain, rest sourced from reference TRBV18 and TRBJ2-2, is NAGVMQNPRHLVRRRGQEARLRCSPMKGHSHVYWYRQLPEEGLKFMVYLQKENIIDESGMPKERFSAEFPKEGPSILRIQQVVRGDSAAYFCASSPGLSNTGELFFGEGSRLTVL.

This chain links TRBV6-5 with TRBJ1-5, with D unresolved. Trimming took 6 bases from V and 5 from J, leaving 11 bases between them. The germline V gene has CDR1 MNHEY and CDR2 SVGAGI. This CDR3 comprises 13 residues. Written as DNA, the CDR3 is TGTGCCAGCAGCATCACAGTGGATCAGCCCCAGCATTTT. Translating gives CASSITVDQPQHF.